The source of this T cell receptor beta chain is a study of T cell changes during pregnancy in multiple sclerosis. The V and J ends lost 6 bases and 9 bases, in that order; junction bases with no gene match: 8. This CDR3 comprises 14 residues. From germline, CDR1 is SNHLY and CDR2 FYNNEI. Repertoires were generated with immunoSEQ multiplex PCR, while TCRdb's copy carries only in-frame clones and drops some. The table records tens of thousands of clones, around 90% of them present only once. The clonotype originates from a female donor with multiple sclerosis, enrolled in a pregnancy study. This sample comprised CD4+ T cells from peripheral blood mononuclear cells, obtained in the second trimester of pregnancy. The J gene is TRBJ1-4, the V gene TRBV2; 9 bases map to TRBD1. The CDR3 is CASSEDRGGKKLFF. DNA of the CDR3: TGTGCCAGCAGCGAGGACAGGGGAGGTAAAAAACTGTTTTTT.